This T cell receptor beta chain was captured by sequencing in a study of regulatory T cells in long-lasting Graves disease. Time point specified: persistent/refractory GD, antithyroid drugs over 5 years with positive TRAb. Following extraction of RNA from PBMCs, that RNA was used to make the TCR library. Construction of the TCR beta libraries employed iRepertoire HTBI primers in conjunction with Arm-PCR of CDR3 regions. TCRdb recomputed calls from the multiplex PCR reads with MiXCR, one row per CDR3 protein. This table holds more than 300,000 distinct CDR3 sequences, roughly 25% found once. Germline CDR1 SNHLY, CDR2 FYNNEI. Between the trimmed V and J ends, which lost 8 bases and 4 bases, there was a span of 12 bases. The CDR3 sequence is 13 residues long. This clonotype has at least ten counts.

This sequence joins TRBV2 and TRBJ2-4; D ambiguous. The source is a woman aged 40 to 50 with Graves disease. The sample consisted of peripheral blood mononuclear cells (PBMCs), taken when the disease was refractory, from a patient treated with antithyroid drugs. The CDR3 here is CASAREPKNIQYF. The CDR3 coding sequence is TGTGCCAGCGCCCGAGAACCTAAAAACATTCAGTACTTC.